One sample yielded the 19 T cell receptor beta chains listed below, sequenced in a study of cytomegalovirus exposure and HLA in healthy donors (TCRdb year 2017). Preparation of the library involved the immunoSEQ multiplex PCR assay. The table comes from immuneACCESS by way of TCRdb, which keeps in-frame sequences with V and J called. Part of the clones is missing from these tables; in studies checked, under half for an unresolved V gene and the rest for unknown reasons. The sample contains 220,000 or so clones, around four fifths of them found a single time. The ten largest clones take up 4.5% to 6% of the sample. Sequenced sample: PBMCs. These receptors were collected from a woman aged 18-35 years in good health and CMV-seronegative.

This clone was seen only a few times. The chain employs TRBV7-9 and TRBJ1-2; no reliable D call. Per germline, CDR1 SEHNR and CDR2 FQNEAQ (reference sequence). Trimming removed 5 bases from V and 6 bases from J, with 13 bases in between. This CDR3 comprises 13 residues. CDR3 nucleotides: TGTGCCAGCAGCCCGCCCCCGGTGGATGGCTACACCTTC. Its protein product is CASSPPPVDGYTF.

CDR3 DNA: TGTGCCAGCTCACCCGACAGAGAATATAATGAAAAACTGTTTTTT. Translating gives CASSPDREYNEKLFF. The chain links TRBV18 to TRBJ1-4; D possibly corresponds to TRBD1 (5 bases). V was cut by 3 bases and J by 4 bases, with 12 bases left in between. From germline, CDR1 is KGHSH and CDR2 LQKENI. This CDR3 has 15 amino acids.

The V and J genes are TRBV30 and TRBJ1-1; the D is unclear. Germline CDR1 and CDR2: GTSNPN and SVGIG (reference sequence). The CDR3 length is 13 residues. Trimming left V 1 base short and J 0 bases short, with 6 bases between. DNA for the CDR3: TGTGCCTGGAGTGAGTCCTTGAACACTGAAGCTTTCTTT. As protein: CAWSESLNTEAFF. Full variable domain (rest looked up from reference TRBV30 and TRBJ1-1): SQTIHQWPATLVQPVGSPLSLECTVEGTSNPNLYWYRQAAGRGLQLLFYSVGIGQISSEVPQNLSASRPQDRQFILSSKKLLLSDSGFYLCAWSESLNTEAFFGQGTRLTVV.

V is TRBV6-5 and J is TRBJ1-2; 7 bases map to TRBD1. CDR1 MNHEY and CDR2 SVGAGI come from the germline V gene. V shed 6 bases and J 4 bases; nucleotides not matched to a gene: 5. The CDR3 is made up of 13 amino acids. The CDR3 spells CASRRTGLYGYTF. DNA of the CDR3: TGTGCCAGCAGACGGACAGGCCTCTATGGCTACACCTTC.

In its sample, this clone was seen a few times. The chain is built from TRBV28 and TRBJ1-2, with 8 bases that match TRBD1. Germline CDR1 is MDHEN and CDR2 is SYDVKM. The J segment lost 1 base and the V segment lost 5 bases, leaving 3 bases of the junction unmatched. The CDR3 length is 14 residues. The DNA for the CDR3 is TGTGCCAGCAGTGTTGACAGGGGTAACTATGGCTACACCTTC. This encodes CASSVDRGNYGYTF.

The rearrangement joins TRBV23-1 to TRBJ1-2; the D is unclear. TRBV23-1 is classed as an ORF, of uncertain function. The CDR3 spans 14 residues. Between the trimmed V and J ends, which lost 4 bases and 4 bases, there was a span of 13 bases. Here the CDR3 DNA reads TGCGCCAGCAGTCGTGAAGGAGAAGGCTATGGCTACACCTTC. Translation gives CASSREGEGYGYTF.

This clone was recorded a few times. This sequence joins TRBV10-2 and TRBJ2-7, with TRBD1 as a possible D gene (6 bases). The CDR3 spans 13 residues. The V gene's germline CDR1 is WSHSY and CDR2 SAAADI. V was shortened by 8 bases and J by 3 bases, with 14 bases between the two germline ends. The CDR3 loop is CASLKQGFYEQYF. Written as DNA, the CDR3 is TGCGCCAGCCTTAAACAGGGATTCTACGAGCAGTACTTC.

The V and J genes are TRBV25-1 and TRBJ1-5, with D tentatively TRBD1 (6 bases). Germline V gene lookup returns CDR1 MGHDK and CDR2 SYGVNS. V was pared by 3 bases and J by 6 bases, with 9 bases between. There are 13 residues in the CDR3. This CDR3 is CASSDGQFQPQHF. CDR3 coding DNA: TGTGCCAGCAGTGATGGACAGTTTCAGCCCCAGCATTTT.

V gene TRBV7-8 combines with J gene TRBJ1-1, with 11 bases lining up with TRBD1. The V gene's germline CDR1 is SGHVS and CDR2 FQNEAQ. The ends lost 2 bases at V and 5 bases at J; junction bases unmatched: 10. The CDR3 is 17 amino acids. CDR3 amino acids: CASSLKASGQGATEAFF. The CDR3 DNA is TGTGCCAGCAGCTTAAAGGCGTCAGGACAGGGGGCGACTGAAGCTTTCTTT. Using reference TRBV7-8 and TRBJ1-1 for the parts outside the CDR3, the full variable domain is GAGVSQSPRYKVAKRGQDVALRCDPISGHVSLFWYQQALGQGPEFLTYFQNEAQLDKSGLPSDRFFAERPEGSVSTLKIQRTQQEDSAVYLCASSLKASGQGATEAFFGQGTRLTVV.

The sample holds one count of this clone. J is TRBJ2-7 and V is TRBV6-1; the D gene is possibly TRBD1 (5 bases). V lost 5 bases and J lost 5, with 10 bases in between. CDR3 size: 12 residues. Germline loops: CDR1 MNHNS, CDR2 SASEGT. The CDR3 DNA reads TGTGCCAGCAGTCCCCAAGGGGACGAGCAGTACTTC. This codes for CASSPQGDEQYF.

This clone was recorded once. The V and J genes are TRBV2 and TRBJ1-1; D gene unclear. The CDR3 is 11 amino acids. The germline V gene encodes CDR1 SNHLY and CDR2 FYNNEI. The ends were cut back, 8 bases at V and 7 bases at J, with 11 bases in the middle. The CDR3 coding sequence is TGTGCCAGCTTTAACAAGGGTGAAGCTTTCTTT. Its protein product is CASFNKGEAFF. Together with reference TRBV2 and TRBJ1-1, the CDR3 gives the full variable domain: EPEVTQTPSHQVTQMGQEVILRCVPISNHLYFYWYRQILGQKVEFLVSFYNNEISEKSEIFDDQFSVERPDGSNFTLKIRSTKLEDSAMYFCASFNKGEAFFGQGTRLTVV.

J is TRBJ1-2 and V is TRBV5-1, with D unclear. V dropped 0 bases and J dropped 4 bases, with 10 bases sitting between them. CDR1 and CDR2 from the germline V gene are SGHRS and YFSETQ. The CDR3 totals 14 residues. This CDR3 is CASSLAPGGYGYTF. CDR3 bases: TGCGCCAGCAGCTTGGCTCCGGGCGGCTATGGCTACACCTTC.

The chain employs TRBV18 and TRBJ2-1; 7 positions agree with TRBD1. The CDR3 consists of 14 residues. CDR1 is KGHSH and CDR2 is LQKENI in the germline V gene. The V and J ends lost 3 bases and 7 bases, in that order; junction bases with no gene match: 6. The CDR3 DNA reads TGTGCCAGCTCACCCGGGACAGCCTCAAATGAGCAGTTCTTC. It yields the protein CASSPGTASNEQFF.

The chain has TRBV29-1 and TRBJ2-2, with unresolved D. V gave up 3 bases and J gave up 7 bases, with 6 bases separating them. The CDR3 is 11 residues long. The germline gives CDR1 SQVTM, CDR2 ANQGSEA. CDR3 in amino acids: CSVDRDGELFF. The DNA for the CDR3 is TGCAGCGTTGATAGGGACGGGGAGCTGTTTTTT.

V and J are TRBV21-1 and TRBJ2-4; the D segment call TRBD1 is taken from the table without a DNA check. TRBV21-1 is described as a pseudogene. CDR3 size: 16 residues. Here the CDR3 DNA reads TGTGCCAGCGTTACTACAGGCACGCTAGCCAAAAACATTCAGTACTTC. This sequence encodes CASVTTGTLAKNIQYF.

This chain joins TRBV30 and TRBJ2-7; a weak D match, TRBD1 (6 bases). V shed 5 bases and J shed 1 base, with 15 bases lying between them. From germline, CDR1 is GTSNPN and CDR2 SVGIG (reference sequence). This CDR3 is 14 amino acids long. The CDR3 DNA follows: TGTGCCTGGGCCCGGGACATTGCTTCCTACGAGCAGTACTTC. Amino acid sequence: CAWARDIASYEQYF.

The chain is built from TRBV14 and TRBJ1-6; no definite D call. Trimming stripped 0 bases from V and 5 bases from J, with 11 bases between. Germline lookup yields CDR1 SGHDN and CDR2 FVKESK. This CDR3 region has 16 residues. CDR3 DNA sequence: TGTGCCAGCAGCCAAGAATTGGGCGACGATAATTCACCCCTCCACTTT. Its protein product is CASSQELGDDNSPLHF.

The CDR3 protein is CASPGTSRPNEQFF. DNA for the CDR3: TGTGCCAGTCCCGGGACTAGCAGACCCAATGAGCAGTTCTTC. The genes are TRBV6-4 and TRBJ2-1, with 9 bases that match TRBD2. CDR3 size: 14 residues. V dropped 9 bases and J dropped 6; count of bases not matched to a gene: 9. The germline V gene has CDR1 MRHNA and CDR2 SNTAGT.

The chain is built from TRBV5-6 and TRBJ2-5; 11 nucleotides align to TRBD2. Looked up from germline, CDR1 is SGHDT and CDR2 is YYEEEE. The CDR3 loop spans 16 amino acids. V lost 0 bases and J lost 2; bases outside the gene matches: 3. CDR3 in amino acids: CASSLAIAGGQETQYF. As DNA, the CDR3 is TGTGCCAGCAGCTTGGCAATAGCGGGGGGGCAAGAGACCCAGTACTTC.